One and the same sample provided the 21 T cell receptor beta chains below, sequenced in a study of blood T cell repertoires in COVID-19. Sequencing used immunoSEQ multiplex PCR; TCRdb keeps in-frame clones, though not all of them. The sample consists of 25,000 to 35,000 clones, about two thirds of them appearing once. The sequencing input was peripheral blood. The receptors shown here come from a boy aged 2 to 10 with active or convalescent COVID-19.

CDR3 protein: CASSFQSQGFGYTF. In nucleotides, the CDR3 is TGCGCCAGCAGCTTTCAATCACAGGGGTTTGGCTACACCTTC. This sequence joins TRBV5-1 and TRBJ1-2, with 7 bases aligning to TRBD1. The CDR3 consists of 14 residues. After removal of 2 bases from V and 7 bases from J, the junction contained 8 bases not matched to a gene. Germline V gene data show CDR1 as SGHRS and CDR2 as YFSETQ.

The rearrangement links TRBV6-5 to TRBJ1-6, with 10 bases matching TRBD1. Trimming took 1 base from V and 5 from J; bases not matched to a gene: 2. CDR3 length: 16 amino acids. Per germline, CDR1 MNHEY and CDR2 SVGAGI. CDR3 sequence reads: CASSYWGTGDNSPLHF. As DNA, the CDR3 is TGTGCCAGCAGTTACTGGGGGACAGGGGATAATTCACCCCTCCACTTT.

The CDR3 nucleotides are TGTGCCAGTAGTCAGATCAATCAGCCCCAGCATTTT. Translating it yields CASSQINQPQHF. The chain links TRBV19 to TRBJ1-5; D gene ambiguous. This CDR3 has 12 amino acids. Deletions cut 5 bases from V and 3 bases from J, with 5 bases between. Germline V gene data show CDR1 as LNHDA and CDR2 as SQIVND (reference sequence).

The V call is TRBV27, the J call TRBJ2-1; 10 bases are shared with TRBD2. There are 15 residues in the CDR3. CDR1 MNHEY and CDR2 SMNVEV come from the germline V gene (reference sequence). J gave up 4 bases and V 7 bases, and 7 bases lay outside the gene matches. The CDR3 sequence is CASTSRTSGYNEQFF. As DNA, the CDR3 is TGTGCCAGCACCTCCCGGACTAGCGGATACAATGAGCAGTTCTTC.

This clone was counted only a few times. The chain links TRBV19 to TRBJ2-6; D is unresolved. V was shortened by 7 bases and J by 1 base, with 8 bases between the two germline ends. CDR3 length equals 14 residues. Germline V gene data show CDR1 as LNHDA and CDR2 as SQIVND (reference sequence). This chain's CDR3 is CASMLRSGANVLTF. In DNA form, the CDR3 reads TGTGCCAGTATGTTACGGTCTGGGGCCAACGTCCTGACTTTC.

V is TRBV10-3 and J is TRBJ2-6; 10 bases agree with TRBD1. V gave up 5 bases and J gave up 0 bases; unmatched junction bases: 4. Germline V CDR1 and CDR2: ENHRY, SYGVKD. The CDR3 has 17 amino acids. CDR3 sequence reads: CAISRQGAGSGANVLTF. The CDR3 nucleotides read TGTGCCATCAGTCGACAGGGGGCGGGCTCTGGGGCCAACGTCCTGACTTTC.

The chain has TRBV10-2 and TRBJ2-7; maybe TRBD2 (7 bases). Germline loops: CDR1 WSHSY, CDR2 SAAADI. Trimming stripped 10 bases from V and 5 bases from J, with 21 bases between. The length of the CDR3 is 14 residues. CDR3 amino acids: CAIILGGPKDEQYV. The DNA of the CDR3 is TGCGCCATAATTTTGGGGGGGCCAAAGGACGAGCAGTACGTC.

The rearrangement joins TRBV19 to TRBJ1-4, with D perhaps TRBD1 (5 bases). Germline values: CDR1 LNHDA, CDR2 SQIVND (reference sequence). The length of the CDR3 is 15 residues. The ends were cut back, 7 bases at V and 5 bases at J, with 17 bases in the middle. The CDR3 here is CASKGLGQPNEKLFF. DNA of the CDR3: TGTGCCAGTAAGGGGTTAGGGCAGCCGAATGAAAAACTGTTTTTT.

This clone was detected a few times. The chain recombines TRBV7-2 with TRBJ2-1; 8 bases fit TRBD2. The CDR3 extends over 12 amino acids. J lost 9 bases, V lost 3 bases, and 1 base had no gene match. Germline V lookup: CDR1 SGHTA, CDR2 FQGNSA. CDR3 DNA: TGTGCCAGCAGCTTCACTAGCGGTGAGCAGTTCTTC. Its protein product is CASSFTSGEQFF. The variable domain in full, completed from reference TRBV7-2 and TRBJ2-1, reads GAGVSQSPSNKVTEKGKDVELRCDPISGHTALYWYRQSLGQGLEFLIYFQGNSAPDKSGLPSDRFSAERTGGSVSTLTIQRTQQEDSAVYLCASSFTSGEQFFGPGTRLTVL.

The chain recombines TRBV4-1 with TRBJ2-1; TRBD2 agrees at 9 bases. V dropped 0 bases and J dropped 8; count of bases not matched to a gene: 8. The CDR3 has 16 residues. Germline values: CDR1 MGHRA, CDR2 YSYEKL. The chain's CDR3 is CASSQEPLAGFHEQFF. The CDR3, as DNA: TGCGCCAGCAGCCAAGAGCCACTAGCGGGCTTCCATGAGCAGTTCTTC.

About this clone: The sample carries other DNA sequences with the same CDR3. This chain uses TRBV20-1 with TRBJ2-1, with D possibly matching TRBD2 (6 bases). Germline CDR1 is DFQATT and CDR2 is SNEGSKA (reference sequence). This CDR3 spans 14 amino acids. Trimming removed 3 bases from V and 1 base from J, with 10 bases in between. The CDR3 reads CSASLGGSYNEQFF. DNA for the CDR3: TGCAGTGCTAGTCTCGGGGGATCCTACAATGAGCAGTTCTTC.

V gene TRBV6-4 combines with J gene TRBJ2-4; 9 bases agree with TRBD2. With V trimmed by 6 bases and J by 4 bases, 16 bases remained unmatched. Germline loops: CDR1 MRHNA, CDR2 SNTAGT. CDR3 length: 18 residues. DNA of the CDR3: TGTGCCAGCAGCCACACCAAGAGACTAGCGGATGGTAAAAACATTCAGTACTTC. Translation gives CASSHTKRLADGKNIQYF.

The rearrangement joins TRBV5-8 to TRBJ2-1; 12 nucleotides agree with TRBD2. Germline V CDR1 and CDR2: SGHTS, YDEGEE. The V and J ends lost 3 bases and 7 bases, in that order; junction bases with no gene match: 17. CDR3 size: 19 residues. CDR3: CASSWGPGEKGTSGNEQFF. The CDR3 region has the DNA TGTGCCAGCAGCTGGGGGCCAGGGGAGAAAGGGACTAGCGGGAATGAGCAGTTCTTC. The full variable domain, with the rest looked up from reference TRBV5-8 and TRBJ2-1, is EAGVTQSPTHLIKTRGQQATLRCSPISGHTSVYWYQQALGLGLQFLLWYDEGEERNRGNFPPRFSGRQFPNYSSELNVNALELEDSALYLCASSWGPGEKGTSGNEQFFGPGTRLTVL.

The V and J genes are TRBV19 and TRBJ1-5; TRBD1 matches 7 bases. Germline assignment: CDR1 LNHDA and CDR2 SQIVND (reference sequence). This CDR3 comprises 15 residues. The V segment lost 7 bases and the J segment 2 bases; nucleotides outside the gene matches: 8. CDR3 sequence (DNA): TGTGCCAGTATGGGGACAGTTGGTGGCAATCAGCCCCAGCATTTT. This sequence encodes CASMGTVGGNQPQHF. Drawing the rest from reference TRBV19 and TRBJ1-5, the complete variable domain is DGGITQSPKYLFRKEGQNVTLSCEQNLNHDAMYWYRQDPGQGLRLIYYSQIVNDFQKGDIAEGYSVSREKKESFPLTVTSAQKNPTAFYLCASMGTVGGNQPQHFGDGTRLSIL.

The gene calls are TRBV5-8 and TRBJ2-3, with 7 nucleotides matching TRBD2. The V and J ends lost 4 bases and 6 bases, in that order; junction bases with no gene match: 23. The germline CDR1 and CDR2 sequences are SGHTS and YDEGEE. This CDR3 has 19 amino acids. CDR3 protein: CASSKEHWAILAPKDTQYF. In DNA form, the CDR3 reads TGTGCCAGCAGCAAAGAGCATTGGGCTATACTAGCGCCCAAGGATACGCAGTATTTT.

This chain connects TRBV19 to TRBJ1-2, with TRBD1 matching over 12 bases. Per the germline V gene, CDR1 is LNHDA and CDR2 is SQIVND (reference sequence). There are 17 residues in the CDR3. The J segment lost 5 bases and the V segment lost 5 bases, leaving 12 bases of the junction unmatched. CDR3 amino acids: CASSGPGQGASMYGYTF. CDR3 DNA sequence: TGTGCCAGTAGTGGACCGGGACAGGGGGCGTCAATGTATGGCTACACCTTC. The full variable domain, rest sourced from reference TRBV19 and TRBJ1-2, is DGGITQSPKYLFRKEGQNVTLSCEQNLNHDAMYWYRQDPGQGLRLIYYSQIVNDFQKGDIAEGYSVSREKKESFPLTVTSAQKNPTAFYLCASSGPGQGASMYGYTFGSGTRLTVV.

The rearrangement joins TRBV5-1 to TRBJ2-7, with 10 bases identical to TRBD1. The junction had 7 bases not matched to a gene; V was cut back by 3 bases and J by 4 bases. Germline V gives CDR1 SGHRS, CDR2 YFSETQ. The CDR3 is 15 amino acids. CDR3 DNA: TGCGCCAGCAGCTCCGACAGGGGGCTGAGTTACGAGCAGTACTTC. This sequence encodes CASSSDRGLSYEQYF. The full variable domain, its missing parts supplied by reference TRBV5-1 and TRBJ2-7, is KAGVTQTPRYLIKTRGQQVTLSCSPISGHRSVSWYQQTPGQGLQFLFEYFSETQRNKGNFPGRFSGRQFSNSRSEMNVSTLELGDSALYLCASSSDRGLSYEQYFGPGTRLTVT.

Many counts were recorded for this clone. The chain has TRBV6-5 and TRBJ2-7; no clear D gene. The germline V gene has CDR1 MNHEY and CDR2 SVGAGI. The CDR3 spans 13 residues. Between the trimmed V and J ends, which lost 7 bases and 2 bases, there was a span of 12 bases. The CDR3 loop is CASTSMPPYEQYV. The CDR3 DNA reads TGTGCCAGCACCAGTATGCCCCCCTACGAGCAGTACGTC.

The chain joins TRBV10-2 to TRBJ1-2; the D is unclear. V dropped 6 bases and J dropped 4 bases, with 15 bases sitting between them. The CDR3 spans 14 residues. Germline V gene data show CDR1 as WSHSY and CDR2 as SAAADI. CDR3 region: CASRDLTGVYGYTF. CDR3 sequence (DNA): TGCGCCAGCAGGGACCTGACGGGAGTCTATGGCTACACCTTC.

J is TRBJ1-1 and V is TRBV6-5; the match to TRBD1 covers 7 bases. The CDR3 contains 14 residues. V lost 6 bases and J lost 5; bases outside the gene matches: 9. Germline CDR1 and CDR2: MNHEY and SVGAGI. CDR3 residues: CASSPQGPTTEAFF. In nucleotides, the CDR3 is TGTGCCAGCAGCCCACAGGGGCCTACGACTGAAGCTTTCTTT.

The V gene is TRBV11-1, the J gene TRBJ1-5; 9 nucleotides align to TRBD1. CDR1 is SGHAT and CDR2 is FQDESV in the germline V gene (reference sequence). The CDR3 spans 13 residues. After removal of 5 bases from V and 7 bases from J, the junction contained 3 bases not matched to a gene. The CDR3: CASSRQGGQPQHF. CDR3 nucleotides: TGTGCCAGCAGCAGACAGGGGGGGCAGCCCCAGCATTTT.